A selection of T cell receptor beta chains follows, all from one sample in a study of human T cells and chemical hapten exposure. One entry per CDR3 protein results from TCRdb running MiXCR on the RACE reads. The profile shows approximately 60,000 distinct CDR3 sequences, about 10% of them singletons. Sequencing used whole blood, obtained in connection with sensitization to the hapten diphenylcyclopropenone (DPC). Every receptor here comes from a woman aged 40-49 years with alopecia areata. Some clones in this sample may be carry-over from other donors' samples. Both conserved end residues are trimmed from each CDR3.

v_call cdr3_length cdr3_aa
TRBV7-9 13 ASSLGGTSGNEQF
TRBV9 13 ASSAAGGDSYEQY
TRBV6-1 12 ASSENWVPETQY
TRBV3-1 13 ASSRQDRGPYEQY
TRBV11-2 12 ASANGGWDTEAF
TRBV27 12 ASSLAGVMNTQY
TRBV29-1 12 SAEGGAADNEQF
TRBV20-1 12 SASGTGSPYEQY
TRBV7-3 12 ASSLRREGTEAF
TRBV6-4 13 ASSDEAGGNNEQF
TRBV4-2 14 ASSQEDASSYNEQF
TRBV2 12 ASRQNGADGELF
TRBV18 12 ASSPGRGDYGYT
TRBV5-4 13 ASSLSGRAKDTQY
TRBV18 13 ASSPRGDRGRRLF
TRBV5-4 12 ASSSLAGAKEQY
TRBV12-3/TRBV12-4 11 ASSPGLGFEQF
TRBV18 11 ASSEQGNQPQH
TRBV6-1 13 ASSVPTGVSDTQY
TRBV9 13 ASSPTGTGANEQF
TRBV12-3/TRBV12-4 12 ASSPADMNTEAF
TRBV10-2 10 ASRQGGQPQH
TRBV3-1 12 ASSQVEGSSTQY
TRBV7-9 9 ASSSETEQY
TRBV6-2/TRBV6-3 12 ASHYWGQGRVQY
TRBV29-1 9 SVDFGNTIY
TRBV6-6 11 ASKVFGGYGYT
TRBV6-5 14 ASSYPTSGIYNEQF
TRBV28 12 ASRTGSETGELF
TRBV5-1 13 ASSSDGPLREKLF
TRBV18 12 ASSPDRKNTEAF
TRBV19 11 ASRGIGTDTQY
TRBV19 13 ASTKTGTATSEQY
TRBV11-2 13 ASSNKTVSTDTQY
TRBV7-9 9 ASSFAYEQF
TRBV20-1 9 SVVMDYGYT
TRBV10-1 13 ASSAVLTGAYEQY
TRBV7-9 14 ASSLVGQGMSDIQY
TRBV20-1 16 SARPSVLRVLESTEAF
TRBV19 15 ASSPSWAPPGNSPLH
TRBV14 11 ASSPTTHQPQH
TRBV30 12 AWSGGTPTREAF
TRBV20-1 10 SARAQGPPLH
TRBV14 12 ASSHQDEQETQY
TRBV9 11 ASSVHENTEAF
TRBV6-6 11 ASSYPERPEQY
TRBV20-1 10 STSGGPYEQY
TRBV5-1 13 ASSLYGRETDTQY
TRBV10-3 14 AITKFRDRDPLEQF